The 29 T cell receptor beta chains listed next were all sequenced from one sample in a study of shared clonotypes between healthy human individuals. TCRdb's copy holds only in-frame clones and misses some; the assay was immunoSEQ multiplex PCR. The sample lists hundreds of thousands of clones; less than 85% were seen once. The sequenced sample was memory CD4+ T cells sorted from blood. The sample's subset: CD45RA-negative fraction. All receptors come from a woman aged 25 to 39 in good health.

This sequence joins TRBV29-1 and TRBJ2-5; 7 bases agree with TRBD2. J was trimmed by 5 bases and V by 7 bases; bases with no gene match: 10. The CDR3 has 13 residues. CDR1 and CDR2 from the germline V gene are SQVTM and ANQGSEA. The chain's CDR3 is CSDVVGAGETQYF. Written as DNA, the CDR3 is TGCAGCGACGTCGTGGGAGCGGGGGAGACCCAGTACTTC.

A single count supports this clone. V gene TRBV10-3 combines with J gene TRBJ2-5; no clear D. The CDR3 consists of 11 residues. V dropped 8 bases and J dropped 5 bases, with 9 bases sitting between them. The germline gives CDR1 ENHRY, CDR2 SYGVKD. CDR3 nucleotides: TGTGCCATCGCCCAAAAGGAGACCCAGTACTTC. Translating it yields CAIAQKETQYF.

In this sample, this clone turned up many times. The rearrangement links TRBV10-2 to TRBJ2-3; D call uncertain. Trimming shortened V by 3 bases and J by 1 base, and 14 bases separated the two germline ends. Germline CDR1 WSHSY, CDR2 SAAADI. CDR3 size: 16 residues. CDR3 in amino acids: CASSESSGWGTDTQYF. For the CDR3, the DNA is TGCGCCAGCAGTGAATCCTCGGGTTGGGGCACAGATACGCAGTATTTT.

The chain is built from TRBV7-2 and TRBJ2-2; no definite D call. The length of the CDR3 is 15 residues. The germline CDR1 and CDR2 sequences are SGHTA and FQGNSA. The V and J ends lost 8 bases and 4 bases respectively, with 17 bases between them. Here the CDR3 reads CASGSEWLGTGELFF. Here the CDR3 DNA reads TGTGCCAGCGGTTCGGAGTGGCTAGGCACCGGGGAGCTGTTTTTT. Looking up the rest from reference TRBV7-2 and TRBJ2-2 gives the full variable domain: GAGVSQSPSNKVTEKGKDVELRCDPISGHTALYWYRQSLGQGLEFLIYFQGNSAPDKSGLPSDRFSAERTGGSVSTLTIQRTQQEDSAVYLCASGSEWLGTGELFFGEGSRLTVL.

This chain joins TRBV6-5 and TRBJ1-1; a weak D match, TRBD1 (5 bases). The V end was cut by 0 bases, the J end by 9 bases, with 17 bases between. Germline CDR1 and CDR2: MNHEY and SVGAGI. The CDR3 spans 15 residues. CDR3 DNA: TGTGCCAGCAGTTACTCGACAGTTGGGCAGTCCAAAGCTTTCTTT. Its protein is CASSYSTVGQSKAFF.

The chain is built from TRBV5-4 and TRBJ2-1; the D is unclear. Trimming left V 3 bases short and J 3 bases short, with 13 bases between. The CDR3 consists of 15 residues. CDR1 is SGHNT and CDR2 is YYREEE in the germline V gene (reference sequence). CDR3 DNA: TGTGCCAGCAGCTCCCCGGTGCTGGGCTACAATGAGCAGTTCTTC. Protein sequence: CASSSPVLGYNEQFF. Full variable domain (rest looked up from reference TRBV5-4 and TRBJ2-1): ETGVTQSPTHLIKTRGQQVTLRCSSQSGHNTVSWYQQALGQGPQFIFQYYREEENGRGNFPPRFSGLQFPNYSSELNVNALELDDSALYLCASSSPVLGYNEQFFGPGTRLTVL.

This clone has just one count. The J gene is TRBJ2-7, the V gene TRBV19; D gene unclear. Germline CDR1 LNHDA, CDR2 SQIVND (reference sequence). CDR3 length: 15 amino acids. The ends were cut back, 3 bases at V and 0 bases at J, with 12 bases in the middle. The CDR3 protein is CASSISSGGSYEQYF. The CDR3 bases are TGTGCCAGTAGTATCTCATCGGGCGGCTCCTACGAGCAGTACTTC.

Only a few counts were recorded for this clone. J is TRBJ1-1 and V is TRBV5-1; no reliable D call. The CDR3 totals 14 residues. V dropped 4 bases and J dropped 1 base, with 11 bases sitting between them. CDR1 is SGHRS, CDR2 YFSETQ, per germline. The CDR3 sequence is CASSMVSTNTEAFF. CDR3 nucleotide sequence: TGCGCCAGCAGCATGGTCAGTACGAACACTGAAGCTTTCTTT.

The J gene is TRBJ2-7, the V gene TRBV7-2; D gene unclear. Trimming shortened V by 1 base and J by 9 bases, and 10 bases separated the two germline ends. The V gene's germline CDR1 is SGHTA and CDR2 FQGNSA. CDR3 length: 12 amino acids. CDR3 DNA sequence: TGTGCCAGCAGCTTAGGAATGTCGGGGCAGTACTTC. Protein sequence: CASSLGMSGQYF.

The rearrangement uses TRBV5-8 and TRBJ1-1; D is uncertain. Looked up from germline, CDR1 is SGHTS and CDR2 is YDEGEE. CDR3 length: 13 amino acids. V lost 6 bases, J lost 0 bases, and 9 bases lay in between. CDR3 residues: CASTRGLNTEAFF. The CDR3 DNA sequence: TGTGCCAGCACAAGAGGGCTGAACACTGAAGCTTTCTTT. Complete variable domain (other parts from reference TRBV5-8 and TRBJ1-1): EAGVTQSPTHLIKTRGQQATLRCSPISGHTSVYWYQQALGLGLQFLLWYDEGEERNRGNFPPRFSGRQFPNYSSELNVNALELEDSALYLCASTRGLNTEAFFGQGTRLTVV.

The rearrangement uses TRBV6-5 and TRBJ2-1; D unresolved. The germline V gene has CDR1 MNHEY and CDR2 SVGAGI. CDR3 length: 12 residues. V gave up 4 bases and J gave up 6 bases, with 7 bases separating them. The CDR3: CASSSLINEQFF. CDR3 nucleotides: TGTGCCAGCAGTTCACTTATCAATGAGCAGTTCTTC.

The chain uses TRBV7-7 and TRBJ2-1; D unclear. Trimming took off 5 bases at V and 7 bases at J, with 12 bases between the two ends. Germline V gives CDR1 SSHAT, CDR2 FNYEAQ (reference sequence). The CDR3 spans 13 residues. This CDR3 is CASSPTQYNEQFF. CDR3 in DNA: TGTGCCAGCAGCCCTACGCAGTATAATGAGCAGTTCTTC. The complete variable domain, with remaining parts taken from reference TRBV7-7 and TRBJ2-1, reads GAGVSQSPRYKVTKRGQDVTLRCDPISSHATLYWYQQALGQGPEFLTYFNYEAQPDKSGLPSDRFSAERPEGSISTLTIQRTEQRDSAMYRCASSPTQYNEQFFGPGTRLTVL.

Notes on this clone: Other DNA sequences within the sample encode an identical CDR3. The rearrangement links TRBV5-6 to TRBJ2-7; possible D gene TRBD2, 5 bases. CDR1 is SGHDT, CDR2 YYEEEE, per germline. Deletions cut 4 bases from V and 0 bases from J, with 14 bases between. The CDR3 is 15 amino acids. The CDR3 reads CASSPSSGSSYEQYF. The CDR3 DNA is TGTGCCAGCAGCCCCAGCAGCGGAAGCTCCTACGAGCAGTACTTC.

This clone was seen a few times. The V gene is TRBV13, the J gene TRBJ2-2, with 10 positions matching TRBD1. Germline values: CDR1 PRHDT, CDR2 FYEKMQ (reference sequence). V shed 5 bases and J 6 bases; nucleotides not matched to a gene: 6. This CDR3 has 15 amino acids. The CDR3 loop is CASSPRQGAPGELFF. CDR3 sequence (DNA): TGTGCCAGCAGCCCAAGACAGGGGGCGCCCGGGGAGCTGTTTTTT.

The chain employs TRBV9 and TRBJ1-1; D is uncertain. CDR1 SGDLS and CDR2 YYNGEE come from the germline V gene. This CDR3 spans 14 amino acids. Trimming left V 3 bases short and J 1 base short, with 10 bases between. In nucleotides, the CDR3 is TGTGCCAGCAGCGGGACCGTTGAGAACACTGAAGCTTTCTTT. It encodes CASSGTVENTEAFF.

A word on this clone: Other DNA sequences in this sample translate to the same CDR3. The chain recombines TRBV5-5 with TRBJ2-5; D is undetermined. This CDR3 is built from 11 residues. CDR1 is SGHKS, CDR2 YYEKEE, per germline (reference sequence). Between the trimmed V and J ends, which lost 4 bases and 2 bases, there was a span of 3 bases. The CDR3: CASSLQETQYF. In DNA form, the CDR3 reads TGTGCCAGCAGCCTGCAAGAGACCCAGTACTTC.

The CDR3 DNA is TGTGCCAGCAGTTCCGGGACAGGGAGAAGCAATCAGCCCCAGCATTTT. Protein product: CASSSGTGRSNQPQHF. V gene TRBV27 combines with J gene TRBJ1-5, with 9 bases that match TRBD1. The length of the CDR3 is 16 residues. V gave up 4 bases and J gave up 1 base; unmatched junction bases: 5. Germline CDR1 is MNHEY and CDR2 is SMNVEV (reference sequence).

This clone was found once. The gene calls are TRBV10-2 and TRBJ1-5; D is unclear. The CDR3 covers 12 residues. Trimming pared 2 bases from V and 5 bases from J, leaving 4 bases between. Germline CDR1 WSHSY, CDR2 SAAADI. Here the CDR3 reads CASSEKDQPQHF. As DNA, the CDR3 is TGCGCCAGCAGTGAGAAAGATCAGCCCCAGCATTTT.

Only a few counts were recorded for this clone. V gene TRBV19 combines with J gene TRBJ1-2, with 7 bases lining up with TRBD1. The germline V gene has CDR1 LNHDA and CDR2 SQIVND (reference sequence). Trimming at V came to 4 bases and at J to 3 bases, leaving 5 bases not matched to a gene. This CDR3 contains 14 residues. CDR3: CASSTTQGHYGYTF. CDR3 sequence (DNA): TGTGCCAGTAGTACCACACAGGGGCACTATGGCTACACCTTC. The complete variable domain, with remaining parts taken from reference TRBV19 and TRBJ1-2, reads DGGITQSPKYLFRKEGQNVTLSCEQNLNHDAMYWYRQDPGQGLRLIYYSQIVNDFQKGDIAEGYSVSREKKESFPLTVTSAQKNPTAFYLCASSTTQGHYGYTFGSGTRLTVV.

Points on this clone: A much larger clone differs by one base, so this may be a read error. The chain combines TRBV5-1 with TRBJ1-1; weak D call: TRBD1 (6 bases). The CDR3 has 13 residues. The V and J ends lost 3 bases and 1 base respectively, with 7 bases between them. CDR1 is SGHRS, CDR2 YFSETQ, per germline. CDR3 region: CASSWTENTEAFF. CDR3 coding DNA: TGCGCCAGCAGCTGGACAGAGAACACTGAAGCTTTCTTT.

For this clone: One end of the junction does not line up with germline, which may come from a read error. The CDR3 DNA sequence: TGCGCCAGCAGGCAAGCTACTAGTGATACCTACGAGCAGTACTTC. Its translation is CASRQATSDTYEQYF. This chain connects TRBV4-1 to TRBJ2-7, with TRBD2 as a possible D gene (5 bases). Germline values: CDR1 MGHRA, CDR2 YSYEKL. This CDR3 spans 15 amino acids.

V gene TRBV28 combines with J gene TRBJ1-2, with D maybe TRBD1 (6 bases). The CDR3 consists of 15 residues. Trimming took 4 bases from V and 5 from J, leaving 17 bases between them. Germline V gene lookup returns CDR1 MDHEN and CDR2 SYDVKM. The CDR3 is CASSSRGLGGYGYTF. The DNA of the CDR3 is TGTGCCAGCAGTTCTCGGGGGCTCGGCGGGTATGGCTACACCTTC.

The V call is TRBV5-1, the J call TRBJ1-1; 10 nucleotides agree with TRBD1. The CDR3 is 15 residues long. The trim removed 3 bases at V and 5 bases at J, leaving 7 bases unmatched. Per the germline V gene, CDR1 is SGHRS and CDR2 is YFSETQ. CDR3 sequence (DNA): TGCGCCAGCAGCTCGTCTGGACAGGGGGGAACTGAAGCTTTCTTT. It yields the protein CASSSSGQGGTEAFF.

The CDR3 reads CASVFGNSGNTIYF. The DNA for the CDR3 is TGTGCCAGCGTCTTCGGGAACTCTGGAAACACCATATATTTT. This chain connects TRBV28 to TRBJ1-3, with D uncertain. V shed 8 bases and J shed 0 bases, with 11 bases lying between them. The CDR3 is 14 amino acids. The germline gives CDR1 MDHEN, CDR2 SYDVKM.

CDR3 sequence: CASKGTRETQYF. The CDR3 DNA reads TGTGCCAGCAAGGGCACCAGAGAGACCCAGTACTTC. V gene TRBV2 combines with J gene TRBJ2-5; D not certain. The CDR3 is 12 amino acids. Deletions cut 7 bases from V and 4 bases from J, with 10 bases between. The germline CDR1 and CDR2 sequences are SNHLY and FYNNEI.

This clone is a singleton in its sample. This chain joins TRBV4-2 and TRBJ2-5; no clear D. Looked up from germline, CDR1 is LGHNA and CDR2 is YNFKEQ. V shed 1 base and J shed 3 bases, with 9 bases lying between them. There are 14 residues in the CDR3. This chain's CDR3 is CASSQGAAKETQYF. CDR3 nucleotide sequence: TGTGCCAGCAGCCAAGGGGCGGCCAAAGAGACCCAGTACTTC.

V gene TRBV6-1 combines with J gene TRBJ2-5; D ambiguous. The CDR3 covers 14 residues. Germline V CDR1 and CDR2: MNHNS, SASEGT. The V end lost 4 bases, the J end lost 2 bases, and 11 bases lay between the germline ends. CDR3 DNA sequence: TGTGCCAGCAGTGGGCGTTTGGGGCAAGAGACCCAGTACTTC. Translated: CASSGRLGQETQYF.

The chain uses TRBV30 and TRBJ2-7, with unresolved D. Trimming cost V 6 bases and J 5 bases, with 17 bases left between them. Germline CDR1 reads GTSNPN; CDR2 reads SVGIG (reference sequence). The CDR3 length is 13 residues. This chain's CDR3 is CACATGYPNEQYF. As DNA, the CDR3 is TGTGCCTGTGCTACCGGATACCCCAACGAGCAGTACTTC.

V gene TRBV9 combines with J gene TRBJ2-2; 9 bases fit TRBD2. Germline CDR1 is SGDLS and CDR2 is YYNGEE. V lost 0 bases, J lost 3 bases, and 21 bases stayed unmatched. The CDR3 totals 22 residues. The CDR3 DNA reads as TGTGCCAGCAGCGTAGCCATTCTGGGGGGACTAGCAGACAATGTGGACACCGGGGAGCTGTTTTTT. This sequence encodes CASSVAILGGLADNVDTGELFF.